This paragraph reports one T cell receptor beta chain. The antigen is unknown. The primer mix had 60 Vbeta and 13 Jbeta primers. This table comes from immunoSEQ multiplex PCR, and its TCRdb copy is limited to in-frame clones, with some not included. The sample carries 150,000 to 200,000 clones, over 60% recorded once. These data are taken from a study of cytomegalovirus exposure and HLA in healthy donors. Study-wide findings and caveats: A link between a missense DCLRE1C variant and TCR beta V- and J-gene trimming emerged from a later analysis. Rarity characterized most TCR sequences, yet some public TCRs appeared in many donors.

The length of the CDR3 is 12 residues. V gave up 10 bases and J gave up 4 bases, with 13 bases separating them. Germline V CDR1 and CDR2: MDHEN, SYDVKM. The receptor was isolated from a woman aged 40 to 50 in good health and CMV-seronegative. The sequencing input was PBMCs. This chain connects TRBV28 to TRBJ2-5; TRBD1 is a possible D gene (7 bases). The CDR3 coding sequence is TGTGCCACTCAGGGGGGTGGAGAGACCCAGTACTTC. It is translated as CATQGGGETQYF.